This T cell receptor (beta chain) was found in a study of T-cell reconstitution after alpha-beta-depleted transplantation in children. General observations from the study: Surviving recipient T cells and thymic progenitors underlay high day-60 TCRbeta diversity in some patients. Newly produced T cells mostly provided counts and TCRbeta diversity after one year, as hyperexpanded clones declined. As was reported, about two months after transplant, alpha-beta T cells came from several hundred expanded graft clones.

This clonotype was detected ten times or more. The antigen is not known. With V trimmed by 5 bases and J by 3 bases, 6 bases remained unmatched. The CDR3 runs to 13 residues. CDR1 and CDR2 from the germline V gene are DFQATT and SNEGSKA (reference sequence). Unique molecular identifiers featured in how the TCRbeta library was prepared. TCRdb passed the PCR reads through MiXCR, listing each CDR3 protein once. The sample has about 580,000 distinct CDR3 sequences, 23% seen once. The specimen comprised PBMCs, mostly from graft donor cells, sampled 360 days after TCRalphabeta/CD19-depleted stem cell transplant. The V and J genes are TRBV20-1 and TRBJ2-7; 8 nucleotides match TRBD2. This receptor was obtained from a boy in the first two years of life who had a stem cell transplant for acute myeloid leukemia, so the T cells may come from the graft donor. For the CDR3, the DNA is TGCAGTGCTCCGAGCGGGGGATTCTACGAGCAGTACTTC. This gives the protein CSAPSGGFYEQYF.